This TCR beta chain derives from a study of OX40 agonist ivuxolimab in advanced cancers. Study observations and caveats: CD4+ and CD8+ T cells in blood underwent clonal expansion by week 6 at 0.1 to 3.0 mg/kg.

Prior autoimmune disease or systemic immunosuppression barred patients. The CDR3 spans 15 residues. Germline CDR1 SGHRS, CDR2 YFSETQ. Germline trimming cut 0 bases from V and 9 bases from J; bases unmatched to any gene: 10. This clone appeared a few times. The antigen is undetermined. Profiled with immunoSEQ multiplex PCR; TCRdb holds only in-frame clones, not every one. The sample yields about 32,000 clones, roughly 88% seen once. Sequencing used CD4+ or CD8+ T cells sorted from blood, obtained in a trial of the OX40 agonist ivuxolimab. The TCR was taken from an adult with an advanced solid tumor such as melanoma, head and neck, liver or kidney cancer. V usage is TRBV5-1 and J usage is TRBJ2-7; 9 positions agree with TRBD1. CDR3 sequence (DNA): TGCGCCAGCAGCTTGGAAAGTAGGGACAGGGAAACGCAGTACTTC. This translates into CASSLESRDRETQYF.